The clone carrying this T cell receptor beta chain was counted at least ten times. Its antigen is unidentified. Time point noted: patch test 2, 6 weeks after DPC sensitization. Noted treatment: therapeutic diphenylcyclopropenone sensitization with weekly scalp DPC. Blood, whole and unfractionated, served as the source for total RNA extraction. The data originate from a study of human T cells and chemical hapten exposure. Study in general: The study patch tested 0.01% DPC on the upper back and read results at 6 days.

The CDR3 has 17 amino acids. Germline V gene sequence: CDR1 LGHNA, CDR2 YSLEER. V lost 0 bases, J lost 4 bases, and 12 bases stayed unmatched. TCRdb re-called the RACE reads through MiXCR, storing one row per CDR3 protein. Among 35,000 to 50,000 distinct CDR3 sequences, approximately 9.6% were seen once, and the ten largest hold around 15%. Points from the study as a whole: With regard to DPC sensitization, TCRs above 1 in 1000 frequency did not change. Alopecia affected the donors, so their immune response may differ from healthy people's. Compared to controls, expanded TCRs made significantly more large clusters of similar CDR3s.

Sequencing was performed on whole blood, taken in connection with sensitization to the hapten diphenylcyclopropenone (DPC). The clonotype originates from a woman in her twenties or thirties with alopecia areata. Some clones in this sample may be carry-over from other donors' samples. This chain connects TRBV4-3 to TRBJ2-7; 7 bases agree with TRBD2. CDR3 in DNA: TGCGCCAGCAGCCAAGATTTGGGGACTACCCCCAAGTACGAGCAGTACTTC. Translation gives CASSQDLGTTPKYEQYF.